This T cell receptor (beta chain) was sequenced for a study of blood T cell repertoires in COVID-19. In the original analysis: Cell counts per sample came from amplifying reference gene primers. The assay was immunoSEQ multiplex PCR, and TCRdb's table has in-frame clones only and misses some. The DNA was the basis for D and trimming; V, J and clone size are from that table. The table lists 70,000 to 90,000 clones, roughly 86% of them singletons. Trimming removed 3 bases at V and 12 bases at J, with 17 bases between. Germline CDR1 MDHEN, CDR2 SYDVKM. This CDR3 contains 13 residues. The chain employs TRBV28 and TRBJ1-2; perhaps TRBD1 as D (6 bases). The clonotype was recovered from a man aged 45-65 years with acute or convalescent COVID-19. Sequencing was done on a sample of peripheral blood. The CDR3 nucleotides are TGTGCCAGCAGTTTCGGTATAATAGGGGGAAACACCTTC. Residues: CASSFGIIGGNTF.